This passage covers 13 T cell receptor beta chains from one sample sequenced in a study of response to subunit inactivated influenza vaccine (dated by TCRdb to about 2018). The library was obtained by RT-PCR. Instrument on record: Illumina HiSeq 2500. TCRdb reworked the public reads: Q25 trimming with fastp, MiXCR clone assembly, productive beta chains retained. When rows share a CDR3 protein, they turn into one entry using the most common DNA and genes. Recorded for this sample are roughly 700,000 distinct CDR3 sequences; around 16% of them occurred a single time. Roughly 10% of the sample comes from the top ten. The material was PBMCs from blood, obtained 11 to 12 days after vaccination. The receptors derive from a man in his fifties who received an inactivated influenza vaccine. Donor details come from another sample of the same person, matched by shared clones.

The sample holds many counts of this clonotype. V usage is TRBV14 and J usage is TRBJ2-1; 14 bases map to TRBD2. The CDR3 totals 17 residues. Per germline, CDR1 SGHDN and CDR2 FVKESK. The V and J ends lost 4 bases and 8 bases, in that order; junction bases with no gene match: 10. The chain's CDR3 is CASSPRKGTSGSDEQFF. For the CDR3, the DNA is TGTGCCAGCAGCCCCCGAAAAGGGACTAGCGGGAGCGATGAGCAGTTCTTC. Based on the CDR3 plus reference TRBV14 and TRBJ2-1, the full variable domain is EAGVTQFPSHSVIEKGQTVTLRCDPISGHDNLYWYRRVMGKEIKFLLHFVKESKQDESGMPNNRFLAERTGGTYSTLKVQPAELEDSGVYFCASSPRKGTSGSDEQFFGPGTRLTVL.

The chain employs TRBV12-3 or TRBV12-4 and TRBJ2-7, with TRBD1 matching over 9 bases. The CDR3 totals 16 residues. The junction had 12 bases not matched to a gene; V was cut back by 2 bases and J by 7 bases. The CDR3 region is CASSLLIGTGKLEQYF. The CDR3 DNA is TGTGCCAGCAGTTTACTTATCGGGACAGGGAAGTTGGAGCAGTACTTC.

The rearrangement links TRBV6-2 or TRBV6-3 to TRBJ2-2, with 9 bases fitting TRBD2. The germline V gene has CDR1 MNHEY and CDR2 SVGEGT. CDR3 length equals 14 residues. The J segment lost 6 bases and the V segment lost 9 bases, leaving 8 bases of the junction unmatched. CDR3: CASSGTSWAGELFF. The CDR3, as DNA: TGTGCCAGTTCCGGGACTAGCTGGGCCGGGGAGCTGTTTTTT.

There are a few counts of this clonotype. V and J are TRBV10-3 and TRBJ2-3; a weak D match, TRBD1 (5 bases). Germline values: CDR1 ENHRY, CDR2 SYGVKD. Trimming removed 6 bases at V and 1 base at J, with 17 bases between. CDR3 size: 16 residues. CDR3 region: CAISLRGEQGTDTQYF. As DNA, the CDR3 is TGTGCCATCAGCCTACGAGGAGAACAGGGCACAGATACGCAGTATTTT.

The count of this clonotype is one. This sequence joins TRBV27 and TRBJ2-3; TRBD2 agrees at 11 bases. The CDR3 consists of 16 residues. With 6 bases clipped from V and 2 bases from J, the junction kept 7 bases outside the gene matches. The germline V gene has CDR1 MNHEY and CDR2 SMNVEV (reference sequence). CDR3 nucleotides: TGTGCCAGCAGACAAAGACTAGCGGGGCACACAGATACGCAGTATTTT. Its protein product is CASRQRLAGHTDTQYF.

Ten or more counts support this clonotype. The chain has TRBV25-1 and TRBJ2-5; no definite D call. The V and J ends lost 4 bases and 5 bases respectively, with 8 bases between them. The CDR3 spans 12 residues. From germline, CDR1 is MGHDK and CDR2 SYGVNS. The DNA of the CDR3 is TGTGCCAGCAGTGGGGGTTGGGAGACCCAGTACTTC. It is translated as CASSGGWETQYF.

This clonotype was detected many times. The rearrangement joins TRBV4-3 to TRBJ2-6; no reliable D call. Per the germline V gene, CDR1 is LGHNA and CDR2 is YSLEER. The V and J ends lost 0 bases and 2 bases respectively, with 5 bases between them. This CDR3 is built from 15 residues. The CDR3 here is CASSQDLTGANVLTF. CDR3 DNA sequence: TGCGCCAGCAGCCAAGATTTAACTGGGGCCAACGTCCTGACTTTC.

This clonotype was counted a few times. V and J are TRBV18 and TRBJ2-6; D may be TRBD1 (6 bases). Germline CDR1 and CDR2: KGHSH and LQKENI. The V end was cut by 2 bases, the J end by 0 bases, with 17 bases between. The CDR3 is 19 amino acids. The CDR3 spells CASSPDNRVPSSGANVLTF. The CDR3, as DNA: TGTGCCAGCTCACCAGATAACAGGGTGCCTTCCTCTGGGGCCAACGTCCTGACTTTC.

This chain links TRBV7-2 with TRBJ2-1; 10 nucleotides align to TRBD2. Germline CDR1 is SGHTA and CDR2 is FQGNSA. Trimming removed 1 base from V and 5 bases from J; junction bases left unmatched: 5. The CDR3 runs to 16 residues. The CDR3: CASSLVPGLADNEQFF. The CDR3 DNA sequence: TGTGCCAGCAGCTTAGTCCCCGGACTAGCGGACAATGAGCAGTTCTTC.

The chain has TRBV27 and TRBJ2-7, with D perhaps TRBD1 (6 bases). Trimming removed 6 bases at V and 3 bases at J, with 15 bases between. CDR3 length equals 14 residues. The germline V gene has CDR1 MNHEY and CDR2 SMNVEV (reference sequence). CDR3 in amino acids: CASSPDSKVYEQYF. In DNA form, the CDR3 reads TGTGCCAGCAGCCCGGACAGCAAAGTCTACGAGCAGTACTTC.

J is TRBJ1-1 and V is TRBV6-4, with D possibly matching TRBD1 (6 bases). CDR3 size: 13 residues. CDR1 and CDR2 from the germline V gene are MRHNA and SNTAGT. V was cut by 3 bases and J by 8 bases, with 13 bases left in between. The CDR3 DNA follows: TGTGCCAGCAGTGATGTTGGAGGGGGAGAAGCTTTCTTT. Encoded protein: CASSDVGGGEAFF.

This clonotype was seen a handful of times. The chain uses TRBV7-8 and TRBJ2-4; D ambiguous. With 1 base removed from V and 4 bases from J, the gap between germline ends came to 14 bases. The CDR3 is 16 residues long. Germline CDR1 reads SGHVS; CDR2 reads FQNEAQ. CDR3 sequence reads: CASSLGPTLVKNIQYF. The CDR3 DNA is TGTGCCAGCAGCTTAGGACCGACCTTAGTTAAAAACATTCAGTACTTC.

V usage is TRBV7-2 and J usage is TRBJ2-1; 7 nucleotides line up with TRBD1. The trim removed 5 bases at V and 4 bases at J, leaving 8 bases unmatched. Germline V gives CDR1 SGHTA, CDR2 FQGNSA. The CDR3 totals 15 residues. CDR3 nucleotides: TGTGCCAGCAGCAACCGGGACAGAGTTTACAATGAGCAGTTCTTC. Translation: CASSNRDRVYNEQFF.